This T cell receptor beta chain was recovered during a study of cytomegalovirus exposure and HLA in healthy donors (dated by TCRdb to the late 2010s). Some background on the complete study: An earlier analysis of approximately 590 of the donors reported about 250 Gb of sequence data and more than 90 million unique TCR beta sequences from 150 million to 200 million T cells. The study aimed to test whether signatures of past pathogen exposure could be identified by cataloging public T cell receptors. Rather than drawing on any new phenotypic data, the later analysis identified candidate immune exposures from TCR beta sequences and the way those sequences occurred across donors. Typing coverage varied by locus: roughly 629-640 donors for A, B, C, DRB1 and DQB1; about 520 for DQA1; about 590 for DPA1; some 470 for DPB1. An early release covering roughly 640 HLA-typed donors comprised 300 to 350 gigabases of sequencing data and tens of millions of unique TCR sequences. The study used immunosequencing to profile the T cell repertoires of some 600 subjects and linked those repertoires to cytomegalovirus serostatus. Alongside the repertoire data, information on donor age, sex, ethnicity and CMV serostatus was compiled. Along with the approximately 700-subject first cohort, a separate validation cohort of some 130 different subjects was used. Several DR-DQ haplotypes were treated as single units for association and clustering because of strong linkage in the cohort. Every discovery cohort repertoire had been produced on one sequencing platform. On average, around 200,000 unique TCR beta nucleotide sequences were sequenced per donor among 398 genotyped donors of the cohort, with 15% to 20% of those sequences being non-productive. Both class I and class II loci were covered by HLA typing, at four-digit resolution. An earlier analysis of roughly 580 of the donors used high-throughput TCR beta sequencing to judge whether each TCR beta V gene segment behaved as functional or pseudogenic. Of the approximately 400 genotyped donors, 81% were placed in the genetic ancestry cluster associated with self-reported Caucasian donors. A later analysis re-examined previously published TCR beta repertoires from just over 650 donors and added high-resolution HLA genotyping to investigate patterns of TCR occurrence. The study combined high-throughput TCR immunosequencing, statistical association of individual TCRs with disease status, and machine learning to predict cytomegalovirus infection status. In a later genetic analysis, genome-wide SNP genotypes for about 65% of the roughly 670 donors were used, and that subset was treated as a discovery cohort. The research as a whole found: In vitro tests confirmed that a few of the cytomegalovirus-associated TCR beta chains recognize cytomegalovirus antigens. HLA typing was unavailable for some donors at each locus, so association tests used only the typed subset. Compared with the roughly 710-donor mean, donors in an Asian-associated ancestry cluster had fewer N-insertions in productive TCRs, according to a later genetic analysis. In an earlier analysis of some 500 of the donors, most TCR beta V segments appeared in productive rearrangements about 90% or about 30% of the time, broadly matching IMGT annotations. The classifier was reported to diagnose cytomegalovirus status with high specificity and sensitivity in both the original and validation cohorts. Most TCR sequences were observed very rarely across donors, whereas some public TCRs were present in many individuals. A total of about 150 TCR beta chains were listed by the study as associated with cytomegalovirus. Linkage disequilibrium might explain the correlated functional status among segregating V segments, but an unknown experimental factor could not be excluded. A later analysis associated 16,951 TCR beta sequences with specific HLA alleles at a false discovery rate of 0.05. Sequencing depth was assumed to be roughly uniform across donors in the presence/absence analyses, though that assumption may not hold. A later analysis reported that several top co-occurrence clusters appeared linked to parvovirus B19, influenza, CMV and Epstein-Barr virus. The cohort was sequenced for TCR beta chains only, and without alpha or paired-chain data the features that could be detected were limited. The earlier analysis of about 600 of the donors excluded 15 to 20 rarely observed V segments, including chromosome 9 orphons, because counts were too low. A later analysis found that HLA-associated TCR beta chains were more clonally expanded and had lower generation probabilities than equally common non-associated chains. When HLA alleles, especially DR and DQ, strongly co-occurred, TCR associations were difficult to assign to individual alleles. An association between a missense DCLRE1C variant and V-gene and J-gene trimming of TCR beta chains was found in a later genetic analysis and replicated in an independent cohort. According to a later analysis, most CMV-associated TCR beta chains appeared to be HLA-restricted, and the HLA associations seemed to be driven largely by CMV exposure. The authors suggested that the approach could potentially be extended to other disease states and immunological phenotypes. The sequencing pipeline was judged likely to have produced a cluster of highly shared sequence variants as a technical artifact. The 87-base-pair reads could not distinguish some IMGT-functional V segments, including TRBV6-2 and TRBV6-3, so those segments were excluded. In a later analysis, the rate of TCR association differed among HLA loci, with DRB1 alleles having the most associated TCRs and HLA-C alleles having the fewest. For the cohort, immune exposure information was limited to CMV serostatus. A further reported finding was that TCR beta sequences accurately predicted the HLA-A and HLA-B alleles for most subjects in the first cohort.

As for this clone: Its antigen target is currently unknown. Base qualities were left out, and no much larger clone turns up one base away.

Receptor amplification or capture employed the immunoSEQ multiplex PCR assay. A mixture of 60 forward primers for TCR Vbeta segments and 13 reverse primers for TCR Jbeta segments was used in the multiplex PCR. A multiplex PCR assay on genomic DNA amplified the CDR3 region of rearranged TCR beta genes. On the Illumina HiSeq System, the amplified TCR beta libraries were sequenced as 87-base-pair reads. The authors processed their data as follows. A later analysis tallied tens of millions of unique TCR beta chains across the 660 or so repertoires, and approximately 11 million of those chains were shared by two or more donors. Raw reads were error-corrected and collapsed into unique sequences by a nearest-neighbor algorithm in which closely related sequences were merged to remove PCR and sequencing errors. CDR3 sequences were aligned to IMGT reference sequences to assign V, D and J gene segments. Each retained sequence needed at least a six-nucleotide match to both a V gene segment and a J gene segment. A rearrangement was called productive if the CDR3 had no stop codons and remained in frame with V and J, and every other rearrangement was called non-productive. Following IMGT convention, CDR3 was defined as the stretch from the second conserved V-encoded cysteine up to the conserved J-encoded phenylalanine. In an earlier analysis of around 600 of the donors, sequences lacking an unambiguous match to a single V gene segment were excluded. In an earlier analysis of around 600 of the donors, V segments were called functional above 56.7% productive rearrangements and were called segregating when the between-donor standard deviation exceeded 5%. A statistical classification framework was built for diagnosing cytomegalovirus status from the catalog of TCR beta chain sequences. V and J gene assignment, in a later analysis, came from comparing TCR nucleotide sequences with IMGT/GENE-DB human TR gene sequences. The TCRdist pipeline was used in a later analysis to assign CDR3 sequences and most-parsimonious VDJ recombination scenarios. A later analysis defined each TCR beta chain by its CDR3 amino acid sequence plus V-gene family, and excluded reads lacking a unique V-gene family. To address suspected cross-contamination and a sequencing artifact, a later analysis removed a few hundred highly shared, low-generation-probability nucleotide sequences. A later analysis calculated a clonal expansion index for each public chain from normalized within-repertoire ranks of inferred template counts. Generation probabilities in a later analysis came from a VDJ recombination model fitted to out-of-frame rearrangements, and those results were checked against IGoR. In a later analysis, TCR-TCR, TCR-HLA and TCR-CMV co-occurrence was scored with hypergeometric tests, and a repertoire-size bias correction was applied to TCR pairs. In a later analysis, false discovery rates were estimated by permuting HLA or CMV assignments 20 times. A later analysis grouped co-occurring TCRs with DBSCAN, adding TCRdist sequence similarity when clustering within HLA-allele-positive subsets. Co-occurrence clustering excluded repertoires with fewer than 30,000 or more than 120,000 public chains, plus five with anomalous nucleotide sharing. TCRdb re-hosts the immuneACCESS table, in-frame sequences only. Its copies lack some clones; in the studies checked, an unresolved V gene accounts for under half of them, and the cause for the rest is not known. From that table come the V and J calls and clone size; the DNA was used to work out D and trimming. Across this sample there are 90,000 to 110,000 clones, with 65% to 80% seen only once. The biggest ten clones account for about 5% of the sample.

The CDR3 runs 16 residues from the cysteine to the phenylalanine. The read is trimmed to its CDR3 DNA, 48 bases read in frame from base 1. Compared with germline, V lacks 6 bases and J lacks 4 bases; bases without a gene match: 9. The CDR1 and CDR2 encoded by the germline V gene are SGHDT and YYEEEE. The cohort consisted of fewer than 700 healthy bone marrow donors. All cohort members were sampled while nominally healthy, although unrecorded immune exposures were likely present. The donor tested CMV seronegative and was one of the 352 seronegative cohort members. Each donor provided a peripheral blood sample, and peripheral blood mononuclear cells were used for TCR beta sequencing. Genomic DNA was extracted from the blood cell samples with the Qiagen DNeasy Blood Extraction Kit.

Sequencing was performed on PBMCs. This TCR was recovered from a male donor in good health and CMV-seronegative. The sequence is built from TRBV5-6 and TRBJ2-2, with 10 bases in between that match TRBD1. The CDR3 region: CASTVLRTGGTGELFF. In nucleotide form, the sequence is TGTGCCAGCACCGTACTTCGGACAGGGGGCACCGGGGAGCTGTTTTTT.